The rows below give T cell receptor beta chains drawn from one sample of a study of blood T cell repertoires in COVID-19. TCRdb's table, derived via immunoSEQ multiplex PCR, lists solely in-frame clones and lacks some. There are about 75,000 clones in the sample; roughly 85% occur only once, and approximately 45% lies in the top ten. Sequenced sample: peripheral blood. Receptors were obtained from a human donor in a cohort sampled during active COVID-19. Each CDR3 is given with its conserved first and last residue. The D gene is left open where the match is weak. The listing skips clone size in some rows; elsewhere it reads once, few, many or a size class.

V gene: TRBV2
J gene: TRBJ1-5
clone size: .
D gene: .
CDR3 protein: CASSLDRNQPQHF
CDR3 DNA: TGTGCCAGCAGTTTAGACAGGAATCAGCCCCAGCATTTT

V gene: TRBV5-4
J gene: TRBJ2-5
clone size: .
D gene: .
CDR3 protein: CASSLAQVRETQYF
CDR3 DNA: TGTGCCAGCAGCTTGGCGCAGGTTCGAGAGACCCAGTACTTC

V gene: TRBV19
J gene: TRBJ2-2
clone size: few
D gene: .
CDR3 protein: CASSIFGQRPSGTGELFF
CDR3 DNA: TGTGCCAGTAGTATTTTCGGACAGAGACCTTCAGGCACCGGGGAGCTGTTTTTT

V gene: TRBV4-1
J gene: TRBJ2-5
clone size: once
D gene: .
CDR3 protein: CASSQVGSQETQYF
CDR3 DNA: TGCGCCAGCAGCCAAGTGGGCAGCCAAGAGACCCAGTACTTC

V gene: TRBV14
J gene: TRBJ2-1
clone size: .
D gene: TRBD2
CDR3 protein: CASSQVALAGDYYNEQFF
CDR3 DNA: TGTGCCAGCAGCCAAGTTGCCCTAGCGGGAGATTACTACAATGAGCAGTTCTTC

V gene: TRBV5-1
J gene: TRBJ2-7
clone size: .
D gene: TRBD2
CDR3 protein: CASSLRAGAGEQYF
CDR3 DNA: TGCGCCAGCAGCTTACGTGCGGGAGCCGGCGAGCAGTACTTC

V gene: TRBV2
J gene: TRBJ1-1
clone size: few
D gene: .
CDR3 protein: CASSERGRVHTEAFF
CDR3 DNA: TGTGCCAGCAGTGAAAGGGGGAGGGTTCACACTGAAGCTTTCTTT

V gene: TRBV12-3/TRBV12-4
J gene: TRBJ1-5
clone size: .
D gene: .
CDR3 protein: CASSSGIQPQHF
CDR3 DNA: TGTGCCAGCAGCTCAGGGATTCAGCCCCAGCATTTT

V gene: TRBV6-5
J gene: TRBJ2-7
clone size: .
D gene: .
CDR3 protein: CASSRAGFIYEQYF
CDR3 DNA: TGTGCCAGCAGTCGAGCCGGGTTTATCTACGAGCAGTACTTC

V gene: TRBV11-1
J gene: TRBJ1-1
clone size: .
D gene: .
CDR3 protein: CASSPRADNTEAFF
CDR3 DNA: TGTGCCAGCAGCCCCAGAGCGGATAACACTGAAGCTTTCTTT

V gene: TRBV24-1
J gene: TRBJ2-7
clone size: .
D gene: TRBD1
CDR3 protein: CATSDDRVSEQYF
CDR3 DNA: TGTGCCACCAGTGACGACAGGGTCTCCGAGCAGTACTTC

V gene: TRBV5-6
J gene: TRBJ1-3
clone size: .
D gene: TRBD1
CDR3 protein: CASSPGTGAGNTIYF
CDR3 DNA: TGTGCCAGCAGCCCCGGGACAGGGGCTGGAAACACCATATATTTT

V gene: TRBV5-1
J gene: TRBJ2-1
clone size: .
D gene: TRBD2
CDR3 protein: CASSLQGLASEQFF
CDR3 DNA: TGCGCCAGCAGCTTGCAGGGACTAGCTAGCGAGCAGTTCTTC

V gene: TRBV30
J gene: TRBJ1-5
clone size: .
D gene: TRBD1
CDR3 protein: CAWSVQATGGGQPQHF
CDR3 DNA: TGTGCCTGGAGTGTACAGGCGACAGGGGGCGGCCAGCCCCAGCATTTT

V gene: TRBV6-5
J gene: TRBJ2-7
clone size: .
D gene: .
CDR3 protein: CASQTHQYEQYF
CDR3 DNA: TGTGCCAGCCAGACTCATCAATACGAGCAGTACTTC

V gene: TRBV18
J gene: TRBJ2-1
clone size: once
D gene: TRBD2
CDR3 protein: CASSSLAASYNEQFF
CDR3 DNA: TGTGCCAGCTCAAGTCTAGCGGCCTCCTACAATGAGCAGTTCTTC

V gene: TRBV2
J gene: TRBJ2-2
clone size: .
D gene: .
CDR3 protein: CASSELRETGELFF
CDR3 DNA: TGTGCCAGCAGTGAACTTAGAGAAACCGGGGAGCTGTTTTTT

V gene: TRBV7-2
J gene: TRBJ2-3
clone size: .
D gene: .
CDR3 protein: CASSSTGTGTRDTQYF
CDR3 DNA: TGTGCCAGCAGCTCCACCGGGACAGGGACTAGGGATACGCAGTATTTT

V gene: TRBV23-1
J gene: TRBJ2-1
clone size: .
D gene: TRBD2
CDR3 protein: CASSPFSGGSSYNEQFF
CDR3 DNA: TGCGCCAGCAGCCCCTTTAGCGGGGGGAGCTCCTACAATGAGCAGTTCTTC

V gene: TRBV7-2
J gene: TRBJ2-1
clone size: .
D gene: .
CDR3 protein: CASSGTGIYNEQFF
CDR3 DNA: TGTGCCAGCAGCGGAACGGGGATCTACAATGAGCAGTTCTTC

V gene: TRBV15
J gene: TRBJ1-5
clone size: .
D gene: .
CDR3 protein: CATSRDRGPQHF
CDR3 DNA: TGTGCCACCAGCAGAGATCGGGGGCCCCAGCATTTT

V gene: TRBV7-8
J gene: TRBJ1-3
clone size: .
D gene: TRBD1
CDR3 protein: CASSSNTGAGNTIYF
CDR3 DNA: TGTGCCAGCAGCTCCAATACAGGGGCTGGAAACACCATATATTTT

V gene: TRBV5-6
J gene: TRBJ1-4
clone size: few
D gene: TRBD1
CDR3 protein: CASSLEGQGVEKLFF
CDR3 DNA: TGTGCCAGCAGCTTGGAGGGACAGGGGGTTGAAAAACTGTTTTTT

V gene: TRBV6-5
J gene: TRBJ2-3
clone size: large
D gene: .
CDR3 protein: CASRASGTDTQYF
CDR3 DNA: TGTGCCAGCAGAGCCTCAGGGACAGATACGCAGTATTTT

V gene: TRBV29-1
J gene: TRBJ2-2
clone size: .
D gene: .
CDR3 protein: CSVELNTGYDTGELFF
CDR3 DNA: TGCAGCGTTGAATTGAATACAGGGTATGACACCGGGGAGCTGTTTTTT

V gene: TRBV2
J gene: TRBJ2-5
clone size: .
D gene: TRBD2
CDR3 protein: CASSPGTSGEETQYF
CDR3 DNA: TGTGCCAGCAGTCCCGGGACTAGCGGGGAAGAGACCCAGTACTTC

V gene: TRBV5-6
J gene: TRBJ1-6
clone size: .
D gene: TRBD1
CDR3 protein: CASSFDRVHSPLHF
CDR3 DNA: TGTGCCAGCAGCTTCGACAGGGTACATTCACCCCTCCACTTT

V gene: TRBV5-1
J gene: TRBJ2-1
clone size: .
D gene: TRBD2
CDR3 protein: CASSLALAGPHEQFF
CDR3 DNA: TGCGCCAGCAGCTTAGCACTAGCGGGGCCCCATGAGCAGTTCTTC

V gene: TRBV6-2/TRBV6-3
J gene: TRBJ2-2
clone size: .
D gene: .
CDR3 protein: CASSYQGSGELFF
CDR3 DNA: TGTGCCAGCAGTTACCAGGGGTCCGGGGAGCTGTTTTTT

V gene: TRBV21-1
J gene: TRBJ2-7
clone size: .
D gene: .
CDR3 protein: CASPRVRSHEQYF
CDR3 DNA: TGTGCCAGCCCCCGGGTACGGTCGCACGAGCAGTACTTC

V gene: TRBV12-3/TRBV12-4
J gene: TRBJ2-7
clone size: .
D gene: .
CDR3 protein: CASSKDSSYEQYF
CDR3 DNA: TGTGCCAGCAGTAAAGACAGCTCCTACGAGCAGTACTTC

V gene: TRBV27
J gene: TRBJ1-2
clone size: .
D gene: TRBD1
CDR3 protein: CASSFTRGTDYGYTF
CDR3 DNA: TGTGCCAGCAGTTTTACCCGCGGGACAGACTATGGCTACACCTTC

V gene: TRBV7-3
J gene: TRBJ2-7
clone size: once
D gene: TRBD2
CDR3 protein: CASSLTSAGLQYF
CDR3 DNA: TGTGCCAGCAGCTTAACGTCAGCGGGGTTGCAGTACTTC